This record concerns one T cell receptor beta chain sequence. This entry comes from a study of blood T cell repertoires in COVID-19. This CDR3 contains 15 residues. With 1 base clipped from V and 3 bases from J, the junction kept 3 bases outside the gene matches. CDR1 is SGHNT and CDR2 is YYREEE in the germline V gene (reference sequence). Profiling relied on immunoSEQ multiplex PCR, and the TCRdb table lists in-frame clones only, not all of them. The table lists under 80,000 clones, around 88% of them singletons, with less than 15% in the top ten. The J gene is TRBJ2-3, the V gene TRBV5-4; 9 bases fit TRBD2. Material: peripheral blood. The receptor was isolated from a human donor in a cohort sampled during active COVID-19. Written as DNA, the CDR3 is TGTGCCAGCAGCTTGAAGCTAGCGGGGACAGATACGCAGTATTTT. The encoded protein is CASSLKLAGTDTQYF.